Given below is one TCR beta chain in context. This record comes from a study of cytotoxic CD8 clonotypes in ibrutinib-treated CLL. This CDR3 comprises 14 residues. The junction had 6 bases not matched to a gene; V was cut back by 8 bases and J by 4 bases. Looked up from germline, CDR1 is MDHEN and CDR2 is SYDVKM. The assay was immunoSEQ multiplex PCR, and TCRdb's table has in-frame clones only and misses some. The sample records under 300,000 clones, under 75% being singletons. This specimen consisted of PBMCs, obtained after 24 months of ibrutinib treatment. The chain combines TRBV28 with TRBJ1-5; 9 bases fit TRBD1. The clonotype comes from a human donor with chronic lymphocytic leukemia. CDR3: CASLGQGRNQPQHF. CDR3 bases: TGTGCCAGCTTGGGACAGGGCCGTAATCAGCCCCAGCATTTT.